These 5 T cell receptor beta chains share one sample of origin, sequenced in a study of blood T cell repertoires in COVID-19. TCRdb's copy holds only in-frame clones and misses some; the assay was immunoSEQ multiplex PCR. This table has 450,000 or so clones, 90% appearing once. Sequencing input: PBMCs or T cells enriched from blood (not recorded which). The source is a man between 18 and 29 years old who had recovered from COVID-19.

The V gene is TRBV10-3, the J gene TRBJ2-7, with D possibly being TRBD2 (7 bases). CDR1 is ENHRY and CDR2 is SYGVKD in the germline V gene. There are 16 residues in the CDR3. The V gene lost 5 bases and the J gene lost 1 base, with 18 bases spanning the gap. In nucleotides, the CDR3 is TGTGCCATCAGTCCGGGGGCTAGCGGCTTTTCCTACGAGCAGTACTTC. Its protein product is CAISPGASGFSYEQYF.

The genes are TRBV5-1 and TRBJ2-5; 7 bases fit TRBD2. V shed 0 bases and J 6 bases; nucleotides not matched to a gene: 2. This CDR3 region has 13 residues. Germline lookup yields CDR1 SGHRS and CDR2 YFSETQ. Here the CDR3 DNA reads TGCGCCAGCAGCTTGGAGACTAGCAAGACCCAGTACTTC. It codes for CASSLETSKTQYF.

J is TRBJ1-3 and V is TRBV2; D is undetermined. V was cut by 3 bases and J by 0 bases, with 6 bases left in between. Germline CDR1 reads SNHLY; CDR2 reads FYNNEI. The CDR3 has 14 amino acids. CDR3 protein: CASSDGDSGNTIYF. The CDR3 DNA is TGTGCCAGCAGTGACGGGGACTCTGGAAACACCATATATTTT. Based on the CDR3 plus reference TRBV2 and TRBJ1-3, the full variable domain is EPEVTQTPSHQVTQMGQEVILRCVPISNHLYFYWYRQILGQKVEFLVSFYNNEISEKSEIFDDQFSVERPDGSNFTLKIRSTKLEDSAMYFCASSDGDSGNTIYFGEGSWLTVV.

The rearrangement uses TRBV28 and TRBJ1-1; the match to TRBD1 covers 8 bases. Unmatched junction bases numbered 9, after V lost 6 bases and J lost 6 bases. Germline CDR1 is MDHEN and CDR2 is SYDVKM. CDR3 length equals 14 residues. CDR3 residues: CASSRGQGAPEAFF. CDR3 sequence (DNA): TGTGCCAGCAGCCGGGGGCAGGGGGCCCCTGAAGCTTTCTTT. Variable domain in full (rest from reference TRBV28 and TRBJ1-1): DVKVTQSSRYLVKRTGEKVFLECVQDMDHENMFWYRQDPGLGLRLIYFSYDVKMKEKGDIPEGYSVSREKKERFSLILESASTNQTSMYLCASSRGQGAPEAFFGQGTRLTVV.

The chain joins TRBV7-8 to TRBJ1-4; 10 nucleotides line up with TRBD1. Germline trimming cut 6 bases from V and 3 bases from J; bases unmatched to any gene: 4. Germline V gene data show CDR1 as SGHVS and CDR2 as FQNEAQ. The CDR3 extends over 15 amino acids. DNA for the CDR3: TGTGCCAGCAGACTCGGGACAGGGGCTAATGAAAAACTGTTTTTT. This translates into CASRLGTGANEKLFF.